The rows below give T cell receptor beta chains drawn from one sample of a study of CD8 T cells in ankylosing spondylitis. TCRdb independently ran MiXCR on the 5' RACE reads; one entry per CDR3 protein. The sample carries about 800,000 distinct CDR3 sequences, 12% recorded once. The sample was blood, either unsorted or a sorted T cell fraction (not recorded which). Every receptor here comes from a male donor with ankylosing spondylitis. Each CDR3 is given with its conserved first and last residue. Clone size is shown for a subset of rows, as once, few, many or a class of expanded clone.

abundance	v_gene	j_gene	CDR3aa
many	TRBV7-2	TRBJ2-7	CASSQDGGEQYF
.	TRBV7-2	TRBJ2-7	CASSLSLASEQYF
.	TRBV18	TRBJ1-1	CASSPLRGPNTEAFF
.	TRBV11-2	TRBJ2-7	CASSPRPHGAYEQYF
.	TRBV6-5	TRBJ1-4	CASSYGENHRGLFF
few	TRBV5-1	TRBJ2-1	CASRGFGSYNEQFF
few	TRBV4-2	TRBJ1-1	CASSQPRGGSNTEAFF
.	TRBV6-5	TRBJ2-7	CASILGRGFNEQYF
.	TRBV20-1	TRBJ2-1	CSARGGLAGPYNEQFF
few	TRBV20-1	TRBJ2-7	CSASRQSYEQYF
few	TRBV5-1	TRBJ1-2	CASSLDRPANYGYTF
few	TRBV12-3/TRBV12-4	TRBJ1-3	CASSPGTGTYSGNTIYF
many	TRBV5-1	TRBJ1-6	CASSAGGSSPLHF
many	TRBV7-9	TRBJ1-1	CASSLDGPENTEAFF
.	TRBV20-1	TRBJ1-4	CSAEGTGGNEKLFF
.	TRBV5-1	TRBJ1-6	CASRPLDTYSPLHF
.	TRBV5-1	TRBJ2-7	CASSQQGARNEQYF
.	TRBV12-3/TRBV12-4	TRBJ2-7	CASSTGDGTYEQYF
.	TRBV20-1	TRBJ2-5	CSARETAGGPKTQYF
many	TRBV7-2	TRBJ2-7	CASSLRWAVSLSYEQYF
.	TRBV20-1	TRBJ2-5	CSARTIIKAAQYF
.	TRBV30	TRBJ2-7	CAWSLDRASSYEQYF
many	TRBV5-1	TRBJ2-2	CASSLVDRSTGELFF
few	TRBV4-3	TRBJ2-1	CASSRDPWDRPYNEQFF
few	TRBV5-1	TRBJ2-7	CASSPVPGAYEQYF
.	TRBV4-1	TRBJ1-1	CASSHVAIREAFF
many	TRBV7-2	TRBJ1-5	CASSLTGLQPQHF
.	TRBV5-1	TRBJ2-3	CASSSGHRGDTQYF
.	TRBV28	TRBJ2-7	CASRTGSTEQYF
.	TRBV7-3	TRBJ2-1	CASSPGQEQFF
.	TRBV29-1	TRBJ2-1	CSVGFRVEQFF
.	TRBV6-2/TRBV6-3	TRBJ1-2	CASSSRVSDGYTF
few	TRBV6-1	TRBJ1-5	CASSRDSLVGQPQHF
.	TRBV10-3	TRBJ2-5	CAISGTGGLETQHF
few	TRBV6-1	TRBJ1-5	CASSVARGGNQPQHF
many	TRBV7-9	TRBJ1-6	CASSLEWSGGNSPLHF
.	TRBV28	TRBJ2-1	CASSPHRDREQFF
few	TRBV5-1	TRBJ2-5	CASSLRGNQETQYF
.	TRBV7-9	TRBJ2-2	CASSRPVGADNTGELFF
many	TRBV10-3	TRBJ1-5	CAISDGTDYNQPQHF
few	TRBV15	TRBJ2-1	CATSREGRPSSYNEQFF
few	TRBV5-1	TRBJ1-1	CASSLVGQGASEAFF
few	TRBV7-2	TRBJ2-7	CASSSQQGYEQYF
.	TRBV7-8	TRBJ2-3	CASSYTSGGGNTQYF
.	TRBV10-2	TRBJ1-5	CASSAQMVNQPQHF
.	TRBV24-1	TRBJ2-5	CATSEPRDQETQYF
many	TRBV3-1	TRBJ2-2	CASSQGYTGELFF
many	TRBV29-1	TRBJ2-7	CSVYSGSSYEQYF
many	TRBV10-1	TRBJ2-3	CASSESIGSGTSTDTQYF
.	TRBV6-2/TRBV6-3	TRBJ2-2	CASSMPGQGNTGELFF
few	TRBV29-1	TRBJ1-1	CSVEEYRRENTEAFF
.	TRBV4-1	TRBJ2-5	CASSLGQGVVTQYF
few	TRBV19	TRBJ1-1	CASTHTGGTEAFF
few	TRBV5-6	TRBJ2-5	CASSFGQGITQYF
many	TRBV20-1	TRBJ2-3	CSARPQDTQYF
many	TRBV5-1	TRBJ2-7	CASSPTTSGAYEQYF
.	TRBV19	TRBJ1-1	CASTPIGMNTEAFF
.	TRBV20-1	TRBJ1-1	CSAVGSIRGRTEAFF